Included here is one T cell receptor beta chain sequence, with context. Antigen specificity is unknown. The sample belongs to a study of response to subunit inactivated influenza vaccine. Between the trimmed V and J ends, which lost 5 bases and 0 bases, there was a span of 5 bases. The length of the CDR3 is 13 residues. Looked up from germline, CDR1 is MNHEY and CDR2 is SVGEGT. A single record per CDR3 protein comes from TCRdb applying MiXCR to the RT-PCR reads. The sample holds about 780,000 distinct CDR3 sequences, around 20% seen once. Study outcomes and limitations: Each seasonal flu vaccination may recruit only limited new T cells, authors suggested.

The chain has TRBV6-2 or TRBV6-3 and TRBJ1-5; D remains unclear. The source is a man aged 50-59 years who received an inactivated influenza vaccine. Here the sequenced sample was PBMCs from blood, taken around 5 days after vaccination. The CDR3 nucleotides read TGTGCCAGCAGTCATCTTAGCAATCAGCCCCAGCATTTT. It encodes CASSHLSNQPQHF.